What follows are 31 T cell receptor beta chains derived from one specimen sequenced in a study of control samples from healthy donors and cancer patients. Libraries were prepared by immunoSEQ multiplex PCR; TCRdb keeps only in-frame clonotypes and omits some of them. The data contain approximately 170,000 clones, 80% to 95% of them seen just once; the ten biggest clones take up approximately 4%. The sequenced sample consisted of blood. These receptors came from a woman aged 55-69 years in good health.

The chain employs TRBV4-3 and TRBJ1-1, with TRBD1 as a possible D gene (6 bases). Between the trimmed V and J ends, which lost 5 bases and 5 bases, there was a span of 15 bases. The germline V gene has CDR1 LGHNA and CDR2 YSLEER. The CDR3 length is 14 residues. CDR3 loop: CASSNTGTRTEAFF. The CDR3 region has the DNA TGCGCCAGCAGCAATACCGGGACAAGGACTGAAGCTTTCTTT.

The chain couples TRBV2 to TRBJ1-4, with D unclear. Germline CDR1 reads SNHLY; CDR2 reads FYNNEI. CDR3 length: 15 amino acids. Trimming removed 6 bases from V and 0 bases from J, with 11 bases in between. The CDR3 is CASRRTETTNEKLFF. The CDR3 DNA reads as TGTGCCAGCAGAAGGACCGAGACAACTAATGAAAAACTGTTTTTT.

The chain couples TRBV5-1 to TRBJ2-3; 10 nucleotides line up with TRBD2. Germline CDR1 and CDR2: SGHRS and YFSETQ. J gave up 4 bases and V 2 bases, and 7 bases lay outside the gene matches. CDR3 length: 16 amino acids. CDR3 in amino acids: CASSFGVAGGSDTQYF. Here the CDR3 DNA reads TGCGCCAGCAGCTTCGGGGTAGCGGGGGGCTCAGATACGCAGTATTTT.

This sequence joins TRBV6-5 and TRBJ1-1; D is possibly TRBD1 (5 bases). Germline V gene lookup returns CDR1 MNHEY and CDR2 SVGAGI. CDR3 size: 14 residues. The ends were cut back, 6 bases at V and 3 bases at J, with 14 bases in the middle. CDR3: CASRDVGGDTEAFF. CDR3 bases: TGTGCCAGCAGGGACGTGGGGGGGGACACTGAAGCTTTCTTT.

The DNA for the CDR3 is TGTGCCAGCAGCCCTGGACAGGGACAGACACCCCTCCACTTT. It is translated as CASSPGQGQTPLHF. The rearrangement joins TRBV7-2 to TRBJ1-6, with 8 bases fitting TRBD1. Looked up from germline, CDR1 is SGHTA and CDR2 is FQGNSA. The CDR3 totals 14 residues. The ends lost 5 bases at V and 11 bases at J; junction bases unmatched: 8.

The J gene is TRBJ1-1, the V gene TRBV19, with TRBD1 as a possible D gene (6 bases). The V gene lost 4 bases and the J gene lost 5 bases, with 14 bases spanning the gap. The CDR3 length is 14 residues. The germline gives CDR1 LNHDA, CDR2 SQIVND (reference sequence). CDR3 DNA: TGTGCCAGTAGTAAACAGGGCCCGGGGACTGAAGCTTTCTTT. Protein: CASSKQGPGTEAFF.

The rearrangement joins TRBV9 to TRBJ2-5; D is unresolved. From germline, CDR1 is SGDLS and CDR2 YYNGEE. CDR3 length: 14 residues. V shed 3 bases and J shed 4 bases, with 13 bases lying between them. CDR3 region: CASSGGTRGETQYF. The CDR3 nucleotides are TGTGCCAGCAGCGGGGGTACACGCGGAGAGACCCAGTACTTC.

The chain has TRBV19 and TRBJ1-5, with D hard to call. The V and J ends lost 6 bases and 6 bases respectively, with 12 bases between them. This CDR3 comprises 13 residues. Germline V gives CDR1 LNHDA, CDR2 SQIVND (reference sequence). CDR3 in DNA: TGTGCCAGTAGCGTCGGATCGGTTCAGCCCCAGCATTTT. Amino acid sequence: CASSVGSVQPQHF.

The chain has TRBV7-8 and TRBJ2-5; the match to TRBD2 covers 7 bases. The CDR3 is 11 amino acids. V lost 5 bases, J lost 7 bases, and 1 base stayed unmatched. Germline loops: CDR1 SGHVS, CDR2 FQNEAQ. CDR3 region: CASSPGGTQYF. CDR3 coding DNA: TGTGCCAGCAGCCCGGGGGGGACCCAGTACTTC. Full variable domain (missing parts from reference TRBV7-8 and TRBJ2-5): GAGVSQSPRYKVAKRGQDVALRCDPISGHVSLFWYQQALGQGPEFLTYFQNEAQLDKSGLPSDRFFAERPEGSVSTLKIQRTQQEDSAVYLCASSPGGTQYFGPGTRLLVL.

This chain joins TRBV7-2 and TRBJ1-4; perhaps TRBD1 as D (5 bases). V gave up 2 bases and J gave up 8 bases, with 9 bases separating them. This CDR3 is 13 amino acids long. Germline V gene data show CDR1 as SGHTA and CDR2 as FQGNSA. The CDR3 DNA sequence: TGTGCCAGCAGCTTATGGGGCGAGGAAAAACTGTTTTTT. Translation gives CASSLWGEEKLFF.

The chain employs TRBV2 and TRBJ1-6, with D unclear. CDR3 length: 14 residues. The germline CDR1 and CDR2 sequences are SNHLY and FYNNEI. V dropped 7 bases and J dropped 7 bases, with 14 bases sitting between them. The CDR3 coding sequence is TGTGCCAGCAAAGTCGAGTCTAAAAATTCACCCCTCCACTTT. Translated, it gives CASKVESKNSPLHF.

J is TRBJ1-2 and V is TRBV11-2; D is unresolved. The CDR3 runs to 15 residues. The V gene's germline CDR1 is SGHAT and CDR2 FQNNGV. Trimming took off 4 bases at V and 7 bases at J, with 19 bases between the two ends. CDR3 in amino acids: CASSSGNAGSAGYTF. In DNA form, the CDR3 reads TGTGCCAGCAGCTCAGGCAATGCGGGTTCAGCTGGCTACACCTTC. Full variable domain (missing parts from reference TRBV11-2 and TRBJ1-2): EAGVAQSPRYKIIEKRQSVAFWCNPISGHATLYWYQQILGQGPKLLIQFQNNGVVDDSQLPKDRFSAERLKGVDSTLKIQPAKLEDSAVYLCASSSGNAGSAGYTFGSGTRLTVV.

The rearrangement uses TRBV27 and TRBJ1-6; tentatively, D is TRBD1 (6 bases). The CDR3 is made up of 14 amino acids. Germline assignment: CDR1 MNHEY and CDR2 SMNVEV (reference sequence). V was trimmed by 3 bases and J by 8 bases, leaving 11 bases between them. In nucleotides, the CDR3 is TGTGCCAGCAGTTTCGAGGGGGTTTATTCACCCCTCCACTTT. The encoded protein is CASSFEGVYSPLHF.

The V call is TRBV30, the J call TRBJ1-2, with 9 bases matching TRBD1. Germline CDR1 reads GTSNPN; CDR2 reads SVGIG (reference sequence). The CDR3 is 14 residues long. The junction had 11 bases not matched to a gene; V was cut back by 8 bases and J by 4 bases. The CDR3 loop reads CAGTGTGFSYGYTF. DNA of the CDR3: TGTGCCGGGACCGGGACAGGGTTTAGCTATGGCTACACCTTC. Variable domain in full (rest from reference TRBV30 and TRBJ1-2): SQTIHQWPATLVQPVGSPLSLECTVEGTSNPNLYWYRQAAGRGLQLLFYSVGIGQISSEVPQNLSASRPQDRQFILSSKKLLLSDSGFYLCAGTGTGFSYGYTFGSGTRLTVV.

V and J are TRBV3-1 (or the pseudogene TRBV3-2) and TRBJ2-1, with D maybe TRBD1 (5 bases). V lost 6 bases, J lost 7 bases, and 13 bases lay in between. CDR3 length: 13 amino acids. Germline V lookup: CDR1 LGHDT, CDR2 YNNKEL (reference sequence). In DNA form, the CDR3 reads TGTGCCAGCAGGACCGATTCAGGGAATGAGCAGTTCTTC. Translated: CASRTDSGNEQFF.

V usage is TRBV19 and J usage is TRBJ2-1; D is unresolved. The V and J ends lost 5 bases and 9 bases respectively, with 11 bases between them. The CDR3 covers 12 residues. Germline V gene data show CDR1 as LNHDA and CDR2 as SQIVND (reference sequence). The CDR3, as DNA: TGTGCCAGTAGTCCCTACGGGTCTGAGCAGTTCTTC. It is translated as CASSPYGSEQFF.

The chain recombines TRBV18 with TRBJ2-3; 7 bases are a match to TRBD1. Germline V gene sequence: CDR1 KGHSH, CDR2 LQKENI. J lost 1 base, V lost 6 bases, and 7 bases had no gene match. The CDR3 is 15 residues long. CDR3 sequence: CASSGSGQGTDTQYF. In DNA, the CDR3 is TGTGCCAGCTCGGGCAGTGGACAGGGCACAGATACGCAGTATTTT.

The table lists this clone with a count of one. J is TRBJ1-1 and V is TRBV5-1, with unresolved D. The CDR3 extends over 17 amino acids. V was pared by 0 bases and J by 0 bases, with 15 bases between. The V gene's germline CDR1 is SGHRS and CDR2 YFSETQ. The CDR3 protein is CASSLAQDYKMNTEAFF. As DNA, the CDR3 is TGCGCCAGCAGCTTGGCCCAGGATTATAAAATGAACACTGAAGCTTTCTTT.

The V call is TRBV6-5, the J call TRBJ1-2, with a tentative D call TRBD1 (6 bases). The germline V gene encodes CDR1 MNHEY and CDR2 SVGAGI. The CDR3 extends over 14 amino acids. V lost 5 bases, J lost 7 bases, and 17 bases lay in between. The DNA for the CDR3 is TGTGCCAGCAGTATGGAAACAGGGAGGCTTGGCTACACCTTC. As protein: CASSMETGRLGYTF.

This chain links TRBV5-1 with TRBJ2-5; 8 bases line up with TRBD1. The CDR3 is made up of 17 amino acids. V shed 4 bases and J 1 base; nucleotides not matched to a gene: 12. Germline V CDR1 and CDR2: SGHRS, YFSETQ. CDR3 in DNA: TGCGCCAGCAGCCCGGGGACAGGTGGCGGGATCCAAGAGACCCAGTACTTC. Translation: CASSPGTGGGIQETQYF.

The chain recombines TRBV3-1 (or the pseudogene TRBV3-2) with TRBJ1-3; D ambiguous. The germline CDR1 and CDR2 sequences are LGHDT and YNNKEL (reference sequence). V lost 2 bases and J 4 bases, leaving 9 bases between the germline ends. This CDR3 comprises 14 residues. The chain's CDR3 is CASSQQTWGNTIYF. DNA for the CDR3: TGTGCCAGCAGCCAACAGACCTGGGGAAACACCATATATTTT.

CDR3 amino acids: CAWSVLGQGSEKLFF. The CDR3 DNA is TGTGCCTGGAGTGTCTTGGGACAAGGAAGTGAAAAACTGTTTTTT. The chain recombines TRBV30 with TRBJ1-4; D possibly corresponds to TRBD1 (6 bases). CDR1 and CDR2 (germline): GTSNPN, SVGIG (reference sequence). With 0 bases removed from V and 7 bases from J, the gap between germline ends came to 15 bases. The CDR3 contains 15 residues.

This clone was picked up one time. The chain carries TRBV3-1 (or the pseudogene TRBV3-2) and TRBJ2-3; no clear D. Germline V gives CDR1 LGHDT, CDR2 YNNKEL (reference sequence). This CDR3 has 15 residues. Trimming took 1 base from V and 4 from J, leaving 12 bases between them. The DNA of the CDR3 is TGTGCCAGCAGCCAAGTATCTGGAGTCGCAGATACGCAGTATTTT. Translating gives CASSQVSGVADTQYF.

As for this clone: In the same sample, other DNA sequences code for this CDR3. The chain employs TRBV7-9 and TRBJ2-7; D call uncertain. V was trimmed by 3 bases and J by 4 bases, leaving 4 bases between them. CDR1 is SEHNR, CDR2 FQNEAQ, per germline (reference sequence). This CDR3 contains 11 residues. In nucleotides, the CDR3 is TGTGCCAGCAGCTTTAGTTACGAGCAGTACTTC. Translating it yields CASSFSYEQYF.

This clone was counted a single time. The gene calls are TRBV27 and TRBJ1-2; TRBD1 matches 9 bases. V lost 5 bases and J lost 6; bases outside the gene matches: 4. This CDR3 is 13 amino acids long. Germline CDR1 reads MNHEY; CDR2 reads SMNVEV (reference sequence). This CDR3 reads CASSLTGGNGYTF. The CDR3 DNA follows: TGTGCCAGCAGTCTCACAGGGGGCAATGGCTACACCTTC.

The genes are TRBV5-1 and TRBJ1-1; D gene uncertain. Between the trimmed V and J ends, which lost 0 bases and 5 bases, there was a span of 11 bases. Germline V CDR1 and CDR2: SGHRS, YFSETQ. The length of the CDR3 is 14 residues. The CDR3 here is CASSLERGETEAFF. As DNA, the CDR3 is TGCGCCAGCAGCTTGGAACGGGGTGAGACTGAAGCTTTCTTT.

The chain carries TRBV6-1 and TRBJ2-5; TRBD1 matches at 9 bases. Trimming cost V 2 bases and J 5 bases; bases outside gene matches: 12. The CDR3 consists of 17 residues. Looked up from germline, CDR1 is MNHNS and CDR2 is SASEGT. The CDR3 bases are TGTGCCAGCAGTGAACCCTACCTCGGGACAGGGCTTGAGACCCAGTACTTC. Protein: CASSEPYLGTGLETQYF.

CDR3 nucleotide sequence: TGCAGTGCTAGTAAGGCAGCGGGGACGACCTACGAGCAGTACTTC. Amino acids: CSASKAAGTTYEQYF. V is TRBV20-1 and J is TRBJ2-7; 7 nucleotides agree with TRBD2. This CDR3 contains 15 residues. With 3 bases clipped from V and 2 bases from J, the junction kept 10 bases outside the gene matches. From germline, CDR1 is DFQATT and CDR2 SNEGSKA (reference sequence).

The rearrangement uses TRBV2 and TRBJ1-1; no clear D. V shed 6 bases and J shed 1 base, with 9 bases lying between them. Germline loops: CDR1 SNHLY, CDR2 FYNNEI. This CDR3 spans 13 amino acids. Here the CDR3 DNA reads TGTGCCAGCAGCTGGGGTCCGAACACTGAAGCTTTCTTT. Encoded protein: CASSWGPNTEAFF.

V is TRBV18 and J is TRBJ2-7; D is perhaps TRBD2 (7 bases). Trimming pared 2 bases from V and 3 bases from J, leaving 14 bases between. The CDR3 extends over 15 amino acids. Germline lookup yields CDR1 KGHSH and CDR2 LQKENI. CDR3 loop: CASSPRGGEDYEQYF. CDR3 in DNA: TGTGCCAGCTCACCAAGAGGGGGGGAGGACTACGAGCAGTACTTC.

The chain has TRBV27 and TRBJ1-1; weak D call: TRBD1 (6 bases). With 2 bases removed from V and 5 bases from J, the gap between germline ends came to 15 bases. The CDR3 length is 15 residues. The germline V gene encodes CDR1 MNHEY and CDR2 SMNVEV (reference sequence). CDR3 sequence reads: CASSLPGTFPTEAFF. The DNA of the CDR3 is TGTGCCAGCAGTTTACCCGGGACATTCCCGACTGAAGCTTTCTTT.